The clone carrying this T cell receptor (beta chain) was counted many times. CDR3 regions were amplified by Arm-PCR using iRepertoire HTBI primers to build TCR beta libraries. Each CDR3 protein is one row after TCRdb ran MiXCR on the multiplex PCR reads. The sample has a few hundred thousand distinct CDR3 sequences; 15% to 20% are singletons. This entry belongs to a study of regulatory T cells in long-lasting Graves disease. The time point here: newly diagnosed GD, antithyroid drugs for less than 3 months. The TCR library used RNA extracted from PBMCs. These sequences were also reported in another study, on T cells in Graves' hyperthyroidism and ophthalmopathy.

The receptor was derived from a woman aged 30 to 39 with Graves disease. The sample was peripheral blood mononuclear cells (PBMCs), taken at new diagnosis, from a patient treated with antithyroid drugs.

CDR3 nucleotides: TGTGCCAGCAGACCCCGACAGGAGGTGAGCTATGGCTACACCTTC. It is translated as CASRPRQEVSYGYTF. The chain recombines TRBV6-1 with TRBJ1-2, with D possibly TRBD1 on 6 matching bases. V gave up 6 bases and J gave up 4 bases, with 18 bases separating them. This CDR3 has 15 residues. Germline loops: CDR1 MNHNS, CDR2 SASEGT.